Listed here is a single T cell receptor beta chain. These data are taken from a study of T cell changes during pregnancy in multiple sclerosis. The V and J ends lost 1 base and 7 bases, in that order; junction bases with no gene match: 12. The germline gives CDR1 MNHNY, CDR2 SVGAGI (reference sequence). The CDR3 sequence is 16 residues long. Measured with immunoSEQ multiplex PCR; TCRdb has only the in-frame clones, and not every one. Of tens of thousands of clones listed, around 93% are singletons. The V and J genes are TRBV6-6 and TRBJ2-7, with 8 bases that match TRBD1. The material sequenced was CD4+ T cells from peripheral blood mononuclear cells, taken before pregnancy. The TCR sequence derives from a female donor with multiple sclerosis, enrolled in a pregnancy study. This chain's CDR3 is CASSYYGTGRSDEQYF. CDR3 sequence (DNA): TGTGCCAGCAGTTACTACGGGACAGGCCGCAGTGATGAGCAGTACTTC.